These 31 T cell receptor beta chains came from one sample sequenced in a study of blood T cells in healthy people across ages. Primed by a sample-barcoded 5' primer and a J-beta primer mix, a second PCR proceeded for 7 to 11 cycles. TCRdb re-analysed the 5' RACE reads in MiXCR, keeping a single row per CDR3 protein. The sample has around 1.5 million distinct CDR3 sequences; around 42% are singletons. The specimen was blood. These receptors originate from a woman aged 18-35 years in good health.

The chain is built from TRBV2 and TRBJ2-5, with D unclear. With 2 bases removed from V and 5 bases from J, the gap between germline ends came to 6 bases. The CDR3 covers 12 residues. Germline CDR1 and CDR2: SNHLY and FYNNEI. The CDR3 loop is CASSEPLETQYF. For the CDR3, the DNA is TGTGCCAGCAGTGAACCCCTGGAGACCCAGTACTTC.

The sample holds many counts of this clonotype. The chain couples TRBV29-1 to TRBJ2-1; D not resolved. Trimming removed 3 bases from V and 1 base from J, with 13 bases in between. Per the germline V gene, CDR1 is SQVTM and CDR2 is ANQGSEA. The CDR3 has 15 amino acids. This CDR3 is CSVETLAQSYNEQFF. The CDR3 coding sequence is TGCAGCGTTGAGACACTGGCACAATCCTACAATGAGCAGTTCTTC.

This clonotype was seen only a few times. The chain uses TRBV5-1 and TRBJ2-5; maybe TRBD1 (6 bases). CDR1 SGHRS and CDR2 YFSETQ come from the germline V gene. The CDR3 runs 13 residues. V dropped 7 bases and J dropped 2 bases, with 12 bases sitting between them. The CDR3 sequence is CASARQVQETQYF. The CDR3 bases are TGCGCCAGCGCTAGACAGGTTCAAGAGACCCAGTACTTC.

This chain links TRBV12-3 or TRBV12-4 with TRBJ1-2, with D unresolved. Trimming removed 1 base from V and 7 bases from J, with 10 bases in between. The CDR3 sequence is 13 residues long. This chain's CDR3 is CASSLGSIAGYTF. For the CDR3, the DNA is TGTGCCAGCAGTTTAGGATCTATCGCTGGCTACACCTTC.

The V and J genes are TRBV24-1 and TRBJ2-2; TRBD1 aligns across 9 bases. The CDR3 spans 14 residues. Germline values: CDR1 KGHDR, CDR2 SFDVKD. The V gene end was trimmed by 9 bases and the J gene end by 1 base; junction bases not matched to a gene: 2. The CDR3 reads CATGGQGNTGELFF. The CDR3 DNA reads as TGTGCCACCGGGGGACAGGGGAACACCGGGGAGCTGTTTTTT.

In this sample, this clonotype turned up a few times. The chain combines TRBV6-5 with TRBJ1-1; possibly TRBD1 for D (6 bases). The germline V and J ends were trimmed by 5 bases and 9 bases, with 13 bases remaining between them. Germline loops: CDR1 MNHEY, CDR2 SVGAGI. This CDR3 contains 12 residues. In nucleotides, the CDR3 is TGTGCCAGCAGTCTGACAGGAAAGAAAGCTTTCTTT. Protein: CASSLTGKKAFF.

The chain employs TRBV7-2 and TRBJ2-7; 12 bases are a match to TRBD2. CDR1 is SGHTA, CDR2 FQGNSA, per germline. Germline trimming cut 5 bases from V and 4 bases from J; bases unmatched to any gene: 9. This CDR3 contains 16 residues. CDR3 sequence (DNA): TGTGCCAGCAGCCTTATATCGACTAGCGGGAGTTACGAGCAGTACTTC. Encoded protein: CASSLISTSGSYEQYF.

This clonotype was seen just once. V is TRBV3-1 and J is TRBJ2-2; D is perhaps TRBD2 (6 bases). CDR1 LGHDT and CDR2 YNNKEL come from the germline V gene (reference sequence). The CDR3 consists of 16 residues. V was clipped by 0 bases and J by 4 bases, with 12 bases between them. CDR3 sequence (DNA): TGTGCCAGCAGCCAAGATTCCAAGACTAGCACCGGGGAGCTGTTTTTT. It encodes CASSQDSKTSTGELFF.

The V and J genes are TRBV12-3 or TRBV12-4 and TRBJ2-7, with D perhaps assigned TRBD1 or TRBD2 (6 bases each). The CDR3 consists of 13 residues. V was pared by 5 bases and J by 7 bases, with 15 bases between. Here the CDR3 DNA reads TGTGCCAGCAGTACAAGGGGGGACAATGAGCAGTACTTC. Protein product: CASSTRGDNEQYF.

This clonotype was seen more than once but under ten times. The chain couples TRBV20-1 to TRBJ2-1; possibly TRBD1 or TRBD2 for D (5 bases each). The germline V gene has CDR1 DFQATT and CDR2 SNEGSKA (reference sequence). The CDR3 is made up of 14 amino acids. The V end lost 6 bases, the J end lost 10 bases, and 22 bases lay between the germline ends. The CDR3 loop reads CSAKGGGTGREQFF. For the CDR3, the DNA is TGCAGTGCCAAGGGTGGTGGGACGGGGCGGGAGCAGTTCTTC.

This clonotype appeared a few times. The V and J genes are TRBV5-1 and TRBJ1-1; no clear D gene. In germline, CDR1 is SGHRS, CDR2 YFSETQ. The CDR3 totals 16 residues. V lost 0 bases and J lost 0, with 12 bases in between. The CDR3 spells CASSLGIATVNTEAFF. For the CDR3, the DNA is TGCGCCAGCAGCTTGGGAATCGCGACGGTGAACACTGAAGCTTTCTTT. The entire variable domain, with the rest obtained from reference TRBV5-1 and TRBJ1-1, is as follows: KAGVTQTPRYLIKTRGQQVTLSCSPISGHRSVSWYQQTPGQGLQFLFEYFSETQRNKGNFPGRFSGRQFSNSRSEMNVSTLELGDSALYLCASSLGIATVNTEAFFGQGTRLTVV.

The V call is TRBV10-3, the J call TRBJ2-7; 12 nucleotides agree with TRBD2. CDR1 and CDR2 (germline): ENHRY, SYGVKD. The V segment lost 6 bases and the J segment 0 bases; nucleotides outside the gene matches: 6. The CDR3 has 16 residues. The CDR3 DNA reads TGTGCCATCAGCACCACTAGCGGGGGGAACTCCTACGAGCAGTACTTC. Translated, it gives CAISTTSGGNSYEQYF.

V and J are TRBV20-1 and TRBJ1-5, with D maybe TRBD1 (5 bases). This CDR3 has 15 residues. Looked up from germline, CDR1 is DFQATT and CDR2 is SNEGSKA (reference sequence). The germline V and J ends were trimmed by 3 bases and 1 base, with 13 bases remaining between them. The chain's CDR3 is CSASGGLLSNQPQHF. CDR3 bases: TGCAGTGCTAGTGGGGGGTTATTGAGCAATCAGCCCCAGCATTTT.

V gene TRBV9 combines with J gene TRBJ2-1; D gene unclear. Trimming left V 4 bases short and J 5 bases short, with 10 bases between. From germline, CDR1 is SGDLS and CDR2 YYNGEE. The CDR3 is 13 residues long. The DNA of the CDR3 is TGTGCCAGCAGCCCTGCACCCCACAATGAGCAGTTCTTC. Residues: CASSPAPHNEQFF. The full variable domain, in which reference TRBV9 and TRBJ2-1 provide the parts outside the CDR3, is DSGVTQTPKHLITATGQRVTLRCSPRSGDLSVYWYQQSLDQGLQFLIQYYNGEERAKGNILERFSAQQFPDLHSELNLSSLELGDSALYFCASSPAPHNEQFFGPGTRLTVL.

This clonotype turned up a few times. The J gene is TRBJ1-2, the V gene TRBV11-2; D uncertain. The CDR3 has 15 amino acids. Germline V gene lookup returns CDR1 SGHAT and CDR2 FQNNGV. The V and J ends lost 1 base and 5 bases respectively, with 14 bases between them. In DNA form, the CDR3 reads TGTGCCAGCAGCTTAGGTGCCTGGCTAGGGTATGGCTACACCTTC. It encodes CASSLGAWLGYGYTF.

The table lists this clonotype with a few counts. Germline is not matched at one junction end, which may reflect a read error. Here the CDR3 DNA reads TGTGCCATCAGGGAGTCGGGAGCGGGGGAGACCCAGTACTTC. Amino acids: CAIRESGAGETQYF. This sequence joins TRBV10-3 and TRBJ2-5; 7 bases align to TRBD2. The germline V gene has CDR1 ENHRY and CDR2 SYGVKD. The CDR3 has 14 residues.

The chain links TRBV27 to TRBJ1-2; the match to TRBD1 covers 7 bases. The germline V gene has CDR1 MNHEY and CDR2 SMNVEV (reference sequence). This CDR3 contains 15 residues. V was clipped by 4 bases and J by 4 bases; unmatched bases: 9. This chain's CDR3 is CASSSLSGGGYGYTF. CDR3 nucleotides: TGTGCCAGCAGTTCCCTCTCAGGGGGAGGCTATGGCTACACCTTC.

There are a few counts of this clonotype. The CDR3 DNA is TGCGCCAGCAGCTTGGAGCAGGGACGGGATTCACCCCTCCACTTT. Residues: CASSLEQGRDSPLHF. The V and J genes are TRBV5-1 and TRBJ1-6, with D possibly TRBD1 on 5 matching bases. CDR1 is SGHRS and CDR2 is YFSETQ in the germline V gene. The CDR3 consists of 15 residues. Trimming removed 0 bases from V and 8 bases from J, with 12 bases in between.

The rearrangement uses TRBV7-2 and TRBJ1-2; the D gene is possibly TRBD1 (5 bases). The CDR3 contains 15 residues. Germline V CDR1 and CDR2: SGHTA, FQGNSA. Trimming cost V 5 bases and J 4 bases, with 17 bases left between them. As DNA, the CDR3 is TGTGCCAGCAGCCCGAGTCTTGGGGCCGCCTATGGCTACACCTTC. Translated, it gives CASSPSLGAAYGYTF.

The CDR3 sequence: CARAGVWGHEQYF. Here the CDR3 DNA reads TGTGCCAGAGCGGGGGTTTGGGGGCACGAGCAGTACTTC. The chain links TRBV21-1 to TRBJ2-7; the table's D gene call, TRBD1, was not cross checked with the DNA. TRBV21-1 is a pseudogene segment. The CDR3 extends over 13 amino acids.

CDR3 in DNA: TGTGCCAGCAGGGTGTACAGTGCCGGGGAGCTGTTTTTT. This sequence encodes CASRVYSAGELFF. J is TRBJ2-2 and V is TRBV2, with D unresolved. V dropped 6 bases and J dropped 6 bases, with 11 bases sitting between them. The CDR3 runs 13 residues. CDR1 and CDR2 from the germline V gene are SNHLY and FYNNEI.

This clonotype was counted only a few times. This chain uses TRBV20-1 with TRBJ2-5, with D perhaps matching TRBD1 or TRBD2 (7 bases each). Trimming left V 5 bases short and J 11 bases short, with 24 bases between. Germline values: CDR1 DFQATT, CDR2 SNEGSKA (reference sequence). The CDR3 covers 14 residues. The CDR3 bases are TGCAGTGCTCCCCAGGGGGGGCGCAGGGAAGAGCAGTACTTC. It codes for CSAPQGGRREEQYF.

V is TRBV7-2 and J is TRBJ1-2, with D tentatively TRBD1 (6 bases). With 2 bases removed from V and 11 bases from J, the gap between germline ends came to 15 bases. Germline V gene sequence: CDR1 SGHTA, CDR2 FQGNSA. The CDR3 consists of 13 residues. In DNA form, the CDR3 reads TGTGCCAGCAGCTTAAGCGGGACAAGTGGTTACACCTTC. Protein sequence: CASSLSGTSGYTF.

This chain links TRBV6-1 with TRBJ2-1; 11 nucleotides match TRBD2. Germline values: CDR1 MNHNS, CDR2 SASEGT. J lost 10 bases, V lost 6 bases, and 11 bases had no gene match. The CDR3 is made up of 15 amino acids. CDR3 nucleotides: TGTGCCAGCAGAACTAGCGGGAGTGTGGGTGGGGAGCAGTTCTTC. Translated: CASRTSGSVGGEQFF.

The rearrangement joins TRBV11-1 to TRBJ2-3; TRBD1 matches at 7 bases. The germline gives CDR1 SGHAT, CDR2 FQDESV (reference sequence). Trimming cost V 2 bases and J 0 bases; bases outside gene matches: 8. The CDR3 extends over 17 amino acids. CDR3 amino acids: CASSLLGTARSTDTQYF. CDR3 sequence (DNA): TGTGCCAGCAGCTTACTCGGGACAGCCCGTAGCACAGATACGCAGTATTTT.

The chain uses TRBV19 and TRBJ2-2; 7 nucleotides align to TRBD1. This CDR3 spans 15 amino acids. Germline assignment: CDR1 LNHDA and CDR2 SQIVND (reference sequence). V was pared by 7 bases and J by 6 bases, with 11 bases of the junction left unmatched. Here the CDR3 reads CASNGLPGGSGELFF. In DNA form, the CDR3 reads TGTGCCAGTAATGGATTGCCAGGGGGTTCCGGGGAGCTGTTTTTT.

This clonotype appeared a few times. The chain links TRBV29-1 to TRBJ1-2; tentative D call: TRBD1 (5 bases). The CDR3 is 13 amino acids. Germline values: CDR1 SQVTM, CDR2 ANQGSEA. Trimming took off 6 bases at V and 2 bases at J, with 13 bases between the two ends. CDR3 region: CSVGGGDNYGYTF. The CDR3 DNA reads TGCAGCGTGGGGGGAGGGGACAACTATGGCTACACCTTC.

The table lists this clonotype with a few counts. The genes are TRBV14 and TRBJ1-1, with unresolved D. Trimming pared 3 bases from V and 1 base from J, leaving 6 bases between. The CDR3 contains 13 residues. Germline V gives CDR1 SGHDN, CDR2 FVKESK. The CDR3 loop is CASSHGPNTEAFF. CDR3 sequence (DNA): TGTGCCAGCAGCCACGGACCGAACACTGAAGCTTTCTTT.

The chain employs TRBV5-1 and TRBJ2-1; D unresolved. This CDR3 contains 13 residues. The germline CDR1 and CDR2 sequences are SGHRS and YFSETQ. The V end lost 4 bases, the J end lost 7 bases, and 12 bases lay between the germline ends. The CDR3 DNA reads as TGCGCCAGCAGCGTGGCCGATATGAATGAGCAGTTCTTC. It codes for CASSVADMNEQFF.

The table lists this clonotype with a few counts. This chain joins TRBV5-1 and TRBJ1-5; 7 bases align to TRBD1. Germline values: CDR1 SGHRS, CDR2 YFSETQ. V trimming: 0 bases; J trimming: 3 bases; junction bases outside the gene matches: 3. The CDR3 loop spans 15 amino acids. The CDR3 bases are TGCGCCAGCAGCTTGGAAGGGGGCACCAATCAGCCCCAGCATTTT. Encoded protein: CASSLEGGTNQPQHF.

V usage is TRBV21-1 and J usage is TRBJ1-2; the D call of TRBD1 is as the table states it, not checked on the DNA. TRBV21-1 is noted as a pseudogene. This CDR3 region has 14 residues. CDR3: CASPHRRPRGGYTF. Here the CDR3 DNA reads TGTGCCAGCCCCCATCGACGGCCAAGGGGGGGCTACACCTTC.